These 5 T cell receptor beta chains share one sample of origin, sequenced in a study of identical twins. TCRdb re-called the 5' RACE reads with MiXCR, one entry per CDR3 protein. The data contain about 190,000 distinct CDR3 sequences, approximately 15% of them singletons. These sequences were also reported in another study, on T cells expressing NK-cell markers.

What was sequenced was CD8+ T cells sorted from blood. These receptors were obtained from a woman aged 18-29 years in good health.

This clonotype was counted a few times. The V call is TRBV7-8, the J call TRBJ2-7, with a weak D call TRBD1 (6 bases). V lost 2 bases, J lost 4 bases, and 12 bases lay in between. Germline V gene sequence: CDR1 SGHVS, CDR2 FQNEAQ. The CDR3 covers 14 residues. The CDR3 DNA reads TGTGCCAGCAGCTTATCGCCACAGGGATACGAGCAGTACTTC. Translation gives CASSLSPQGYEQYF.

CDR3 loop: CASSIPSSASSYNEQFF. The CDR3 nucleotides are TGTGCCAGTAGTATCCCATCTAGCGCAAGCTCCTACAATGAGCAGTTCTTC. V is TRBV19 and J is TRBJ2-1; D perhaps matches TRBD2 (6 bases). The germline CDR1 and CDR2 sequences are LNHDA and SQIVND (reference sequence). V lost 3 bases and J lost 0, with 15 bases in between. CDR3 length: 17 amino acids.

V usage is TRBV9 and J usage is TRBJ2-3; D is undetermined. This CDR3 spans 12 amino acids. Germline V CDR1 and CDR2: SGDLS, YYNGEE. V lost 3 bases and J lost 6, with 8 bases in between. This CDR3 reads CASSGTGDTQYF. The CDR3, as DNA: TGTGCCAGCAGCGGAACCGGGGATACGCAGTATTTT.

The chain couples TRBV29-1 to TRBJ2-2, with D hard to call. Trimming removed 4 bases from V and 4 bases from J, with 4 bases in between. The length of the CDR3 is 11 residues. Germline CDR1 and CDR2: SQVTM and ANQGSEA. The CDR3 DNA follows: TGCAGCGTTGCAATCACCGGGGAGCTGTTTTTT. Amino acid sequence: CSVAITGELFF.

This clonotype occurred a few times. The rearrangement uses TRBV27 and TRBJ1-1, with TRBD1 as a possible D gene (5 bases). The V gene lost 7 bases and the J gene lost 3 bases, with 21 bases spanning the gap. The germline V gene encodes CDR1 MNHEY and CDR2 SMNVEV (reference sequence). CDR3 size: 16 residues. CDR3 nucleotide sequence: TGTGCCAGCATACGGGGAGTAGGGGTCGGTTACACTGAAGCTTTCTTT. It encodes CASIRGVGVGYTEAFF.